The 5 T cell receptor beta chains below come from one sample, sequenced in a study of blood T cell repertoires in COVID-19. Sequencing was performed with immunoSEQ multiplex PCR; in TCRdb, only in-frame clones are kept and a portion is missing. Of around 250,000 clones listed, approximately 85% are singletons. The sequenced sample was PBMCs or T cells enriched from blood (not recorded which). These receptors were obtained from a woman aged 50 to 60 who had recovered from COVID-19.

This chain joins TRBV7-2 and TRBJ2-7, with D possibly TRBD2 on 7 matching bases. The germline V and J ends were trimmed by 4 bases and 6 bases, with 19 bases remaining between them. The germline gives CDR1 SGHTA, CDR2 FQGNSA. This CDR3 comprises 15 residues. Here the CDR3 reads CASSSGGGSLTEQYF. DNA for the CDR3: TGTGCCAGCAGCTCAGGCGGGGGCTCACTAACCGAGCAGTACTTC.

The chain employs TRBV19 and TRBJ1-4; D is ambiguous. The CDR3 has 14 amino acids. V lost 6 bases, J lost 10 bases, and 18 bases lay in between. The germline gives CDR1 LNHDA, CDR2 SQIVND (reference sequence). The CDR3 is CASSHLPGSGKLFF. The CDR3 bases are TGTGCCAGTAGCCATCTTCCCGGCTCGGGAAAACTGTTTTTT. The full variable domain, in which reference TRBV19 and TRBJ1-4 provide the parts outside the CDR3, is DGGITQSPKYLFRKEGQNVTLSCEQNLNHDAMYWYRQDPGQGLRLIYYSQIVNDFQKGDIAEGYSVSREKKESFPLTVTSAQKNPTAFYLCASSHLPGSGKLFFGSGTQLSVL.

This clone was observed once. This chain links TRBV5-1 with TRBJ2-1, with 11 positions matching TRBD2. Germline V gives CDR1 SGHRS, CDR2 YFSETQ. This CDR3 region has 15 residues. V lost 0 bases, J lost 7 bases, and 3 bases stayed unmatched. The CDR3 bases are TGCGCCAGCAGCTTGGTTAGCGGGAGGGTTAATGAGCAGTTCTTC. Protein product: CASSLVSGRVNEQFF.

With regard to this clone: The identical CDR3 is also encoded by other nucleotide sequences in the sample. The rearrangement links TRBV5-5 to TRBJ2-7, with 9 positions matching TRBD2. Trimming removed 0 bases from V and 4 bases from J; junction bases left unmatched: 5. CDR1 and CDR2 from the germline V gene are SGHKS and YYEKEE (reference sequence). This CDR3 has 15 residues. The CDR3 loop is CASSLAAGGAYEQYF. Written as DNA, the CDR3 is TGTGCCAGCAGCTTGGCAGCGGGAGGAGCGTACGAGCAGTACTTC.

The DNA for the CDR3 is TGTGCCAGCAGCCCCCGACTAGCGGGAGGTCTAGAGACCCAGTACTTC. Amino acids: CASSPRLAGGLETQYF. This chain connects TRBV11-2 to TRBJ2-5, with TRBD2 matching over 13 bases. The germline V gene encodes CDR1 SGHAT and CDR2 FQNNGV. This CDR3 contains 16 residues. V shed 5 bases, J shed 4 bases, and the junction held 7 bases outside the gene matches.